The T cell receptor (beta chain) under discussion was sequenced for a study of technical replicates of blood from a handful of donors. Here immunoSEQ multiplex PCR was the method, and the copy in TCRdb shows in-frame clones only, minus some. The sample yields 85,000 or so clones, 94% seen once. This clonotype originated in a human donor in good health. Sequenced sample: T cells isolated from PBMCs.

The CDR3 sequence is CASSERGRGQREQYF. The CDR3 region has the DNA TGTGCCAGCAGCGAAAGGGGCAGGGGGCAACGAGAGCAGTACTTC. The chain is built from TRBV2 and TRBJ2-7; TRBD1 matches 8 bases. Unmatched junction bases numbered 14, after V lost 6 bases and J lost 7 bases. Germline loops: CDR1 SNHLY, CDR2 FYNNEI. CDR3 length equals 15 residues. The full variable domain, its missing parts supplied by reference TRBV2 and TRBJ2-7, is EPEVTQTPSHQVTQMGQEVILRCVPISNHLYFYWYRQILGQKVEFLVSFYNNEISEKSEIFDDQFSVERPDGSNFTLKIRSTKLEDSAMYFCASSERGRGQREQYFGPGTRLTVT.